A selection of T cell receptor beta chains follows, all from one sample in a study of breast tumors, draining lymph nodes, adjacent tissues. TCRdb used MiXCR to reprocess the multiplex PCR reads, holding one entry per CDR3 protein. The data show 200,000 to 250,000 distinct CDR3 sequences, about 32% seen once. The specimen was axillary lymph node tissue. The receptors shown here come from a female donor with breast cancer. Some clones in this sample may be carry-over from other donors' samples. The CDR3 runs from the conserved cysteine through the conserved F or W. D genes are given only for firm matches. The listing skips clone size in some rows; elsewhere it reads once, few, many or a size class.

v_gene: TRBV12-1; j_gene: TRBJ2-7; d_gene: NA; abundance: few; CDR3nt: TGTGCCAGCAGCTGGGAAGCGGGAGGGCCTCTCGAGCAGTACTTC; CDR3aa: CASSWEAGGPLEQYF
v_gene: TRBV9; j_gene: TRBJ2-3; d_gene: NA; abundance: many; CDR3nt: TGTGCCAGCCTACGTCGGCGGGCCCTCTTCACAGATACGCAGTATTTT; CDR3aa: CASLRRRALFTDTQYF
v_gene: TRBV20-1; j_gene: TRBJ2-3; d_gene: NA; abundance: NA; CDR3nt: TGCAGTGCTGCAGGATTGGGGGAGGGCACAGATACGCAGTATTTT; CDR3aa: CSAAGLGEGTDTQYF
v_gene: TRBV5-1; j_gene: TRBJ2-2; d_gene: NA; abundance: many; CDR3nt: TGCGCCAGCAGCTTGACTAGCACCGGGGAGCTGTTTTTT; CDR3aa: CASSLTSTGELFF
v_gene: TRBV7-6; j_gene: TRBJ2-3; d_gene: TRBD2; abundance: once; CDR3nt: TGTGCCAGCACCGCGACCGGGACTAGGGGTGAGCAGTATTTT; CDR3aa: CASTATGTRGEQYF
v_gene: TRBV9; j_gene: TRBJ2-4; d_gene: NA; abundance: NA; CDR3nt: TGTGCCAGCAGCGGAGGAGCTAGCGTAAACATTCAGTACTTC; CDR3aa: CASSGGASVNIQYF
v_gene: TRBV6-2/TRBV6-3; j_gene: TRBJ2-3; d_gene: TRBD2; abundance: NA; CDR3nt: TGTGCCAGCAGTCACTCGAGGGGACTAGCGGGAGGGACGCAGTATTTT; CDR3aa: CASSHSRGLAGGTQYF
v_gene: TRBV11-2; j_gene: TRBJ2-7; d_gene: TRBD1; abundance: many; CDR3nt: TGTGCCAGCAGCTTGGGACAGGGGGTTGGGGTAAACTACGAGCAGTACTTC; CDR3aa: CASSLGQGVGVNYEQYF
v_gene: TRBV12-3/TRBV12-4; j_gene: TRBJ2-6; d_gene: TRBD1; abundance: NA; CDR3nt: TGTGCCAGCAGTTTGCAGGGGGCCTCCTCTGGGGCCAACGTCCTGACTTTC; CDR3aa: CASSLQGASSGANVLTF
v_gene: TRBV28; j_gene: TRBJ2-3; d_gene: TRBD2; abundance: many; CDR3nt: TGTGCCAGTACCGGGGGAGGGAGGGATACGCAGTATTTT; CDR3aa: CASTGGGRDTQYF
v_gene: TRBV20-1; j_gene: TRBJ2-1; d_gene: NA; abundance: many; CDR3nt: TGCAGTGCTAGAGTAATCTATACAACGGAGCAGTTCTTC; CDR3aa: CSARVIYTTEQFF
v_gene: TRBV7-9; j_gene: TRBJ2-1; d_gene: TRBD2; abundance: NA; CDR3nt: TGCAGCGTTTGGGGGACCCTAGCGGGATCGGCCGAGCAGTTCTTC; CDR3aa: CSVWGTLAGSAEQFF
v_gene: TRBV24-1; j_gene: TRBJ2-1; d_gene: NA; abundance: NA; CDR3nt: TGTGCCACCAACCAGGGGAATGAGCAGCTCTTC; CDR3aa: CATNQGNEQLF
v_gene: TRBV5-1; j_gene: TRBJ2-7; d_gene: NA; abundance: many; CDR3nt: TGCGCCAGCAGCTTCGGCGAGTACGAGCAGTACTTC; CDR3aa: CASSFGEYEQYF
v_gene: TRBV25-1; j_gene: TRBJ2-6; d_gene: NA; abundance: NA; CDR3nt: NA; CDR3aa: CASSPPLHFGANVLTF
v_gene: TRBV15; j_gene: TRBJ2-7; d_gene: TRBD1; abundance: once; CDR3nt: TGTGCCACCAGCAGCCCGGACAGGGGGCGGAACGAGCAGTACTTC; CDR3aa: CATSSPDRGRNEQYF
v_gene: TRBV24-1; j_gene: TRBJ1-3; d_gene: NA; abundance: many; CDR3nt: TGTGCCACCAGTGATTTTAAGGGAAACACCATATATTTT; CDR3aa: CATSDFKGNTIYF
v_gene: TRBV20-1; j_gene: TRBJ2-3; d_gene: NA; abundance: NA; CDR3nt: TGCAGTGCTAAGGCGGGTCCTAGCACAGATACGCAGTATTTT; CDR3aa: CSAKAGPSTDTQYF
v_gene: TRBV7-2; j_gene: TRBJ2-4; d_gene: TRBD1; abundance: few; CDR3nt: TGTGCCAGCAGCTTAGACCCAGGACAGGCAGCCAAAAACCTTCAGTACTTC; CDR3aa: CASSLDPGQAAKNLQYF
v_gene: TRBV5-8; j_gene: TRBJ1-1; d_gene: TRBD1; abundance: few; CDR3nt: TGTGCCAGCAGCTCGACAGGGTTGAACACTGAAGCTTTCTTT; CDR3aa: CASSSTGLNTEAFF
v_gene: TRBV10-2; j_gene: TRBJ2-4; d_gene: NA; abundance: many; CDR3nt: TGCGCCAGCAGTGAAGGGGGGGGGTGGGCCAAAAACATTCAGTACTTC; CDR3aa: CASSEGGGWAKNIQYF
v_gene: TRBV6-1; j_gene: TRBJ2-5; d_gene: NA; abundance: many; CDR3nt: TGTGCCAGCTGCCTAACAGACCAAGAGACCCAGTACTTC; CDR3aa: CASCLTDQETQYF
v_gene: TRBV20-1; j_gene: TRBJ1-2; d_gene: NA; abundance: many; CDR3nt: TGCAGTGCCAGCCAACAGGCCCTCTATGGCTACACCTTC; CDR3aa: CSASQQALYGYTF
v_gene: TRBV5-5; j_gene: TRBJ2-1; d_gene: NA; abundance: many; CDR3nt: TGTGCCAGCAGCTCCCCCTGGGCCCCCAATGAGCAGTTCTTC; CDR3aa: CASSSPWAPNEQFF
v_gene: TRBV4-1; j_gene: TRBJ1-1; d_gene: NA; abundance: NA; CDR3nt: TGCGCCAGCAGCCAGGGTTACAGGGAAGGCATGGAGTTCACTGAAGCTTTCTTT; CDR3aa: CASSQGYREGMEFTEAFF
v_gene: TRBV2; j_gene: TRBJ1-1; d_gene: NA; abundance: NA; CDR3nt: TGTGCCAGCAGACCGACATTTTTGAACACTGAAGCTTTCTTT; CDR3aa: CASRPTFLNTEAFF
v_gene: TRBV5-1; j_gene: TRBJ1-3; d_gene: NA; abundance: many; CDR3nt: TGCGCCAGCAGCTTGGACGGACGCTCTGGAAACACCATATATTTT; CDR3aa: CASSLDGRSGNTIYF
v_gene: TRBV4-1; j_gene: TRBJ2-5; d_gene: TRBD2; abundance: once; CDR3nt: TGCGCCAGCAGCCAAGATGGGGCGGGAGGGCCCGGTGAGACCCAGTACTTC; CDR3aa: CASSQDGAGGPGETQYF
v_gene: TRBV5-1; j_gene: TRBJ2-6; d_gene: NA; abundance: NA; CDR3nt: TGCGCCAGCAGCTTGGCGCCAGGGATTTTC; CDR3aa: CASSLAPGIF
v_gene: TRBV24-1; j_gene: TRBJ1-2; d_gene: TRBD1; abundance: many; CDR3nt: TGTGCCACCAGTGATACAGGGGCCTATGGCTACACCTTC; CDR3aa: CATSDTGAYGYTF
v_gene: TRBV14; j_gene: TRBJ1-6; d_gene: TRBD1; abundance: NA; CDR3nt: TGTGCCAGCAGCCGGCAGGGGGCTTCACCCCTCCACTTT; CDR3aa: CASSRQGASPLHF
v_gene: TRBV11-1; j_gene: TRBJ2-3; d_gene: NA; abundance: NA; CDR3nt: TGTGCCAGCAGCCACCTAGTCGGGAGCAATGAGCAGTATTTT; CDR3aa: CASSHLVGSNEQYF
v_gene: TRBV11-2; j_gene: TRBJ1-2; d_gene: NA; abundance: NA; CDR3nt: TGTGCCAGCAGCTTAGCCCTTAACTATGGCTACACCTTC; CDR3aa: CASSLALNYGYTF
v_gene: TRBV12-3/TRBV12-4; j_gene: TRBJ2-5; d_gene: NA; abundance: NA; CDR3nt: TGTGCCAGCAGCCCAACGGCAGGCGACCAAGAGACCCGGTACTTC; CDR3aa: CASSPTAGDQETRYF
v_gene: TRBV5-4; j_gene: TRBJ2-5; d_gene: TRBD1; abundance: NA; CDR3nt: TGTGCCAGCAGCTTGGAAGGGACAGGAAGCTTAATAGGCGAGACCCAGTACTTC; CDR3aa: CASSLEGTGSLIGETQYF
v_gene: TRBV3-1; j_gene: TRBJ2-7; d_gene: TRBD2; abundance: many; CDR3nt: TGTGCCAGCAGCCAAGCCCACAACTTTGCGGGAGGGACTAGCTCCTACGAGCAGTACTTC; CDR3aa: CASSQAHNFAGGTSSYEQYF
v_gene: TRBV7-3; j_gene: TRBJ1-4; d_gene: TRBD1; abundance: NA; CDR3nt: TGTGCCAGCAGCCCTCGCCCCAGGGGGAGTATGGCAACTAATGAAAAACTGTTTTTT; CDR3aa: CASSPRPRGSMATNEKLFF
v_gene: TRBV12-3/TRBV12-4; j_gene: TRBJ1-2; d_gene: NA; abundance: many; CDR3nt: TGTGCCAGCAGTGAACGGTCCCGAGGTGGCTACACCTTC; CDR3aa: CASSERSRGGYTF
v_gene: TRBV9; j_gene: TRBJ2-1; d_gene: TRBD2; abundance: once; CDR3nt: TGTGCGAGCGGGCGGGGGGGGCCTTACAATGAGCAGTTCTTC; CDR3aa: CASGRGGPYNEQFF
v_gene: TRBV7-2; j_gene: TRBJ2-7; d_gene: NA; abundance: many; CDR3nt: TGTGCCAGCAGCTTAGTTCCTAGCAGCTACGAGCAGTACTTC; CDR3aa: CASSLVPSSYEQYF
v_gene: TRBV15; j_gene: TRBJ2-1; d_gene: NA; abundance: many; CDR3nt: TGTGCCACCAGTCAGGTGAACAATGAGCAGTTCTTC; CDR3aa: CATSQVNNEQFF
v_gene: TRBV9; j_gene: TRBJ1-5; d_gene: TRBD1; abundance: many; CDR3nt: TGTGCCAGCAGCGCCGGTAGGGGGCGGGATCAGCCCCAGCATTTT; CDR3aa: CASSAGRGRDQPQHF
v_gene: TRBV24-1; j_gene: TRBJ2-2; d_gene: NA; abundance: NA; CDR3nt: TGTGCCACCAGTGACCCTTCGACCGGGGAGCTGTTTTTT; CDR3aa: CATSDPSTGELFF
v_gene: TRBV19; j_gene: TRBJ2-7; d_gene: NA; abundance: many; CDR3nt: TGTGCCAGTAGTCCCCGGACACCTTTAAGTGACGAGCAGTACTTC; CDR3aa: CASSPRTPLSDEQYF
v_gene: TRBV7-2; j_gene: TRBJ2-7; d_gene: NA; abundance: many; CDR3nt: TGTGCCAGCAGCCGGACGGGAAGCGGGCTCACCTACGAGCAGTACTTC; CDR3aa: CASSRTGSGLTYEQYF
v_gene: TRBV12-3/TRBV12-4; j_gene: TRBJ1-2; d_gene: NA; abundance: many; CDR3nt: TGTGCCAGCAGTTTGAGGGGCCAGGGGAATTATGGCTACACCTTC; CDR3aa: CASSLRGQGNYGYTF
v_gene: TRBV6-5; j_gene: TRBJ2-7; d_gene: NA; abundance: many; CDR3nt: TGTGCCAGCAGTTACTCGACTGTACGAGAGCAGTACTTC; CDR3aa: CASSYSTVREQYF
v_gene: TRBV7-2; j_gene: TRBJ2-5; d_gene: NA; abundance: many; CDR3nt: TGTGCCAGCAGCCTTCGAGGGGCCCAAGAGACCCAGTACTTC; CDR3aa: CASSLRGAQETQYF
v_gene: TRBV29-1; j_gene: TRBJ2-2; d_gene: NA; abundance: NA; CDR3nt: TGCAGCGTTGATACCGGGACTCTAAACACCGGGGAGCTGTTTTTT; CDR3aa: CSVDTGTLNTGELFF
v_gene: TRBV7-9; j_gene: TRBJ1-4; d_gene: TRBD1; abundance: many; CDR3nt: TGTGCCAGCAGCTCGGACAGGGTGAGGGTAAAACTGTTTTTT; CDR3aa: CASSSDRVRVKLFF